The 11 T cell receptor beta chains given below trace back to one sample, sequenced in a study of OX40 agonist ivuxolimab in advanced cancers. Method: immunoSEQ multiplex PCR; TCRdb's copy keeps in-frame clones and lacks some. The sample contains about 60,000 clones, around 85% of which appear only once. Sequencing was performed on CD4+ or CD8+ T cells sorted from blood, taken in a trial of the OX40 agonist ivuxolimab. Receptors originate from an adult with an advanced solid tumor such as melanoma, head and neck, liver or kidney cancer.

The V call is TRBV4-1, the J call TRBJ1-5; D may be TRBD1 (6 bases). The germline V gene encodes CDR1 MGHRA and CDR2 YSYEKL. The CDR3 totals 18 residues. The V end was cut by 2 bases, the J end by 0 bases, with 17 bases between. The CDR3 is CASSQITTGLYSNQPQHF. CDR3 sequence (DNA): TGCGCCAGCAGCCAAATAACCACAGGGTTATATAGCAATCAGCCCCAGCATTTT.

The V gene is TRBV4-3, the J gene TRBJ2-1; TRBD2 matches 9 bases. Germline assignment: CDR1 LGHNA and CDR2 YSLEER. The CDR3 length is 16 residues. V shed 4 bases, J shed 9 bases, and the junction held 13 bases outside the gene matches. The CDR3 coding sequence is TGCGCCAGCAGCCTCGGTCCCGCGGGGGGGCGTGGTGAGCAGTTCTTC. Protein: CASSLGPAGGRGEQFF.

The CDR3 reads CASSTHPQTGDTGELFF. The CDR3 region has the DNA TGTGCCAGCAGCACTCATCCCCAAACAGGGGACACCGGGGAGCTGTTTTTT. The gene calls are TRBV13 and TRBJ2-2; TRBD1 matches at 7 bases. The trim removed 5 bases at V and 3 bases at J, leaving 12 bases unmatched. The CDR3 length is 17 residues. Germline CDR1 is PRHDT and CDR2 is FYEKMQ (reference sequence). Variable domain in full (rest from reference TRBV13 and TRBJ2-2): AAGVIQSPRHLIKEKRETATLKCYPIPRHDTVYWYQQGPGQDPQFLISFYEKMQSDKGSIPDRFSAQQFSDYHSELNMSSLELGDSALYFCASSTHPQTGDTGELFFGEGSRLTVL.

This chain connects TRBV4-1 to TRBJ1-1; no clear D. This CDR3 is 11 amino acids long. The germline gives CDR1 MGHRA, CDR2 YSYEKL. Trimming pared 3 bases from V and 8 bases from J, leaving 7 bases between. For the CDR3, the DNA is TGCGCCAGCAGCCAGAGTTTCGAAGCTTTCTTT. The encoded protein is CASSQSFEAFF.

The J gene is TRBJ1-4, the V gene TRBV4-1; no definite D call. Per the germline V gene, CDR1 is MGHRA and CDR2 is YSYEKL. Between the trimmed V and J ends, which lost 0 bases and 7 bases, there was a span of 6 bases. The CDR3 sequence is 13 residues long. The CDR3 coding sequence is TGCGCCAGCAGCCAAGACCCCGGTGAAAAACTGTTTTTT. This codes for CASSQDPGEKLFF.

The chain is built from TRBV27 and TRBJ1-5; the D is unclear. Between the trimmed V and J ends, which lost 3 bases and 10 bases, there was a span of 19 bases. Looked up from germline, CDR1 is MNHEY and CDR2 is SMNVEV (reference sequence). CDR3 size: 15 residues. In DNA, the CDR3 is TGTGCCAGCAGTTTTGGGTGGAGCCGAAATGCACCCCAGCATTTT. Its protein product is CASSFGWSRNAPQHF.

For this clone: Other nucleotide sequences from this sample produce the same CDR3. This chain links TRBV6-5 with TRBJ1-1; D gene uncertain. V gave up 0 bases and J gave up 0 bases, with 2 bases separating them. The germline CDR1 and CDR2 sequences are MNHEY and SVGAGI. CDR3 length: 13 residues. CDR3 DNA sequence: TGTGCCAGCAGTTACTCTGTGAACACTGAAGCTTTCTTT. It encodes CASSYSVNTEAFF.

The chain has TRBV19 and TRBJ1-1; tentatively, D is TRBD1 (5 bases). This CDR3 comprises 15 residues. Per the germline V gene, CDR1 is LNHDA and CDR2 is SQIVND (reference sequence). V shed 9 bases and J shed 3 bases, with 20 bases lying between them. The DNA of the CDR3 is TGTGCCAGCCGATCGAGGGGCACGAGGTACACTGAAGCTTTCTTT. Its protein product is CASRSRGTRYTEAFF.

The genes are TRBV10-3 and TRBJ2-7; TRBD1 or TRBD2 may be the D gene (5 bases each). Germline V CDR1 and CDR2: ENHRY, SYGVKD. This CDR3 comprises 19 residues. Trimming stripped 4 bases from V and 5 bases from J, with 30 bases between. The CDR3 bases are TGTGCCATCAGTGGGGGACGGGCTACCGATCCTCGGCAGGTGGACGAGCAGTACTTC. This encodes CAISGGRATDPRQVDEQYF.

Here the CDR3 DNA reads TGTGCCAGCAGCTTAGCAGGGGACACAGATACGCAGTATTTT. Its protein is CASSLAGDTDTQYF. The rearrangement uses TRBV11-2 and TRBJ2-3; possibly TRBD1 for D (6 bases). CDR3 length equals 14 residues. With 1 base removed from V and 2 bases from J, the gap between germline ends came to 7 bases. Germline V CDR1 and CDR2: SGHAT, FQNNGV.

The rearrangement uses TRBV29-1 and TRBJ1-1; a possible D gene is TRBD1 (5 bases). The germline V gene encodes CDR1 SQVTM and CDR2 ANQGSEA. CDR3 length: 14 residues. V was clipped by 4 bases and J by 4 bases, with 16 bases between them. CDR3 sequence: CSVALGTGGTEAFF. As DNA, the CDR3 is TGCAGCGTTGCCCTGGGAACGGGGGGCACTGAAGCTTTCTTT.